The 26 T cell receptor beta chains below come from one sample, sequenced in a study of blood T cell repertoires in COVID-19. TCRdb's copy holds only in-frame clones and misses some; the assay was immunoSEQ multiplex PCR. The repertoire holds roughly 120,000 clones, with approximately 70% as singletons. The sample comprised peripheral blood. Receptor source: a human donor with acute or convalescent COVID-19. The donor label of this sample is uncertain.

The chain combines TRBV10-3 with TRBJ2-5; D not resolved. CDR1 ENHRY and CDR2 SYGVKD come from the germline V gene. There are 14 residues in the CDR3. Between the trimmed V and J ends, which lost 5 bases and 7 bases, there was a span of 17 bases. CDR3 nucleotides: TGTGCCATCAGTTTAGACGTCCCCCTAGGGACCCAGTACTTC. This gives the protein CAISLDVPLGTQYF.

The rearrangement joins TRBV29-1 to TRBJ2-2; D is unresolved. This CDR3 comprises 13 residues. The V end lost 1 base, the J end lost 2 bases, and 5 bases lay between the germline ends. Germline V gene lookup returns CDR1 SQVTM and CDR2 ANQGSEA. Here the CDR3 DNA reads TGCAGCGTTGAAGGGCCCAACACCGGGGAGCTGTTTTTT. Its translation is CSVEGPNTGELFF.

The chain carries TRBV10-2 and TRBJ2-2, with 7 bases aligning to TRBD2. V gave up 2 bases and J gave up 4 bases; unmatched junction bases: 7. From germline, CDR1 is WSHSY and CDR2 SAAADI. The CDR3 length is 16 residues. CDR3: CASSERSGLLTGELFF. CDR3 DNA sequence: TGCGCCAGCAGTGAGAGATCGGGACTACTCACCGGGGAGCTGTTTTTT.

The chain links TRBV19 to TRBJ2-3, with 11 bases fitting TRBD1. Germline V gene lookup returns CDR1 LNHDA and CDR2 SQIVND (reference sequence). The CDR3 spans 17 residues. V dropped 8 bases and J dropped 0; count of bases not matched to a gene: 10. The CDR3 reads CASADRGLTFSTDTQYF. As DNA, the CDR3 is TGTGCCAGTGCGGACAGGGGGCTCACCTTTAGCACAGATACGCAGTATTTT.

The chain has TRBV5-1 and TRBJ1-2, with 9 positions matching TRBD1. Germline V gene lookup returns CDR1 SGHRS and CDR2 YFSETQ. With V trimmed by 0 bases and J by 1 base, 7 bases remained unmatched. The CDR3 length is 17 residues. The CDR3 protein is CASSLGTTGGDNYGYTF. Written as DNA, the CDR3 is TGCGCCAGCAGCTTGGGTACCACAGGGGGCGATAACTATGGCTACACCTTC.

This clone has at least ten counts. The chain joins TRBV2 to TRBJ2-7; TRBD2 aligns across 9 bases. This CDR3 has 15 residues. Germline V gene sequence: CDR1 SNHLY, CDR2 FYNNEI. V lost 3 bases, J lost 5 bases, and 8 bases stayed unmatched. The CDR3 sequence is CASSDLAGGRNEQYF. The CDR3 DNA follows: TGTGCCAGCAGTGATCTGGCGGGGGGGAGGAACGAGCAGTACTTC.

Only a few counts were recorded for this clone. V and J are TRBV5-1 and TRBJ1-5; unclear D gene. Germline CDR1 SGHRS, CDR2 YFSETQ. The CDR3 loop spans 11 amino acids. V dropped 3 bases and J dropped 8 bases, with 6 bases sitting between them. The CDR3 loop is CASSSGEPQHF. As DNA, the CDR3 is TGCGCCAGCAGCTCGGGTGAGCCCCAGCATTTT.

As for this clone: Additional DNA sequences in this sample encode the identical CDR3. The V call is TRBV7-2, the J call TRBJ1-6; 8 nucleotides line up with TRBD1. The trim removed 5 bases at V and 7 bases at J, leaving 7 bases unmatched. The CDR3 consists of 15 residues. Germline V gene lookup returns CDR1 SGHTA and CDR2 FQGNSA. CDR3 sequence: CASSVKTGVNSPLHF. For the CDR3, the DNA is TGTGCCAGCAGCGTCAAGACAGGGGTGAATTCACCCCTCCACTTT.

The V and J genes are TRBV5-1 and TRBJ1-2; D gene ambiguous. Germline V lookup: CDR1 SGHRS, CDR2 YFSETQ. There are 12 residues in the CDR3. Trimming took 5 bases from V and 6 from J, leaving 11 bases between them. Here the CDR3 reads CASRPTEHGYTF. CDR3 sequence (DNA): TGCGCCAGCAGACCGACTGAACATGGCTACACCTTC. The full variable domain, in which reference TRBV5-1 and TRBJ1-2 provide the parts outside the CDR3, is KAGVTQTPRYLIKTRGQQVTLSCSPISGHRSVSWYQQTPGQGLQFLFEYFSETQRNKGNFPGRFSGRQFSNSRSEMNVSTLELGDSALYLCASRPTEHGYTFGSGTRLTVV.

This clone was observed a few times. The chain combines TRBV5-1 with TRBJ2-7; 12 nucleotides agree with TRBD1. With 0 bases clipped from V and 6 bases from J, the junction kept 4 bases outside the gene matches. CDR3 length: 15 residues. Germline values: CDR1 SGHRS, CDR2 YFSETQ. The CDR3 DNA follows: TGCGCCAGCAGCTTGGAAGGGACAGGGGGCGCCGAGCAGTACTTC. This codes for CASSLEGTGGAEQYF.

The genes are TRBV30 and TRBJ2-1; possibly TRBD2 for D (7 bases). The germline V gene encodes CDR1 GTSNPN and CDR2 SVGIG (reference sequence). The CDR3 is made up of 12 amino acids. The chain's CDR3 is CATGGGLGEQFF. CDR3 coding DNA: TGTGCGACGGGGGGCGGGCTGGGTGAGCAGTTCTTC. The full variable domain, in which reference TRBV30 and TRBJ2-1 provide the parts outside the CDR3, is SQTIHQWPATLVQPVGSPLSLECTVEGTSNPNLYWYRQAAGRGLQLLFYSVGIGQISSEVPQNLSASRPQDRQFILSSKKLLLSDSGFYLCATGGGLGEQFFGPGTRLTVL.

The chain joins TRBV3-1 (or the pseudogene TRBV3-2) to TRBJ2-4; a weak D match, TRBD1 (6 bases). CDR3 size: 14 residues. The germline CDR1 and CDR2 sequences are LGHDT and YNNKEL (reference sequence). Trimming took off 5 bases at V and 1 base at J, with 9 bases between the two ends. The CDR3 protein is CASSVQGAKNIQYF. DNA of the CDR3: TGTGCCAGCAGCGTGCAGGGGGCCAAAAACATTCAGTACTTC.

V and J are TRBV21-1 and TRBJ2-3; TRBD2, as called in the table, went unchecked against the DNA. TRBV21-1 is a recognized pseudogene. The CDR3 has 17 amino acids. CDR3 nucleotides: TGTGCCAGCAGCAAAGAGAGGTCGGGATTCCGCACAGATACGCAGTATTTT. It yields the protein CASSKERSGFRTDTQYF.

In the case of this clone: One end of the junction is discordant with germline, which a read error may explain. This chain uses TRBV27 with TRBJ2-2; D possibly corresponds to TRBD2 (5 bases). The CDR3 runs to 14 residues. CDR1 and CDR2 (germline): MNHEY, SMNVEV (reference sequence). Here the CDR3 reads CASSFQAEHRGAVF. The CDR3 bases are TGTGCCAGCAGTTTCCAGGCTGAACACCGGGGAGCTGTTTTT.

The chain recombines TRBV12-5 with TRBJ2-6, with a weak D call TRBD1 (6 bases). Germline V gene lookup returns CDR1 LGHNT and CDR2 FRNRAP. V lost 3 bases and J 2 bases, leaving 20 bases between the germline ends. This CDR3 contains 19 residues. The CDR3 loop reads CASGFSFRTAPPGANVLTF. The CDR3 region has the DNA TGTGCTAGTGGTTTTAGTTTCCGGACAGCCCCACCTGGGGCCAACGTCCTGACTTTC.

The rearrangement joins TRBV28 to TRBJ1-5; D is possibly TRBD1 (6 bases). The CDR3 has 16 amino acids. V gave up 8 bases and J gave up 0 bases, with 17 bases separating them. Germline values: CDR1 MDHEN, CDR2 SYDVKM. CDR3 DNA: TGTGCCAGCTCCTGGGGAGGGGGTTATAGCAATCAGCCCCAGCATTTT. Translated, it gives CASSWGGGYSNQPQHF. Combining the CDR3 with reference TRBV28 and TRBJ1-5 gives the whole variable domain DVKVTQSSRYLVKRTGEKVFLECVQDMDHENMFWYRQDPGLGLRLIYFSYDVKMKEKGDIPEGYSVSREKKERFSLILESASTNQTSMYLCASSWGGGYSNQPQHFGDGTRLSIL.

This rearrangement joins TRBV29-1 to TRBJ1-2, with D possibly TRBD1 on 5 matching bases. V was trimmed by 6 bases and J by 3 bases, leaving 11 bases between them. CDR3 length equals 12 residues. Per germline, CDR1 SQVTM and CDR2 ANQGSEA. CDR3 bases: TGCAGCGTCCAGGGTGGGGACTATGGCTACACCTTC. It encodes CSVQGGDYGYTF.

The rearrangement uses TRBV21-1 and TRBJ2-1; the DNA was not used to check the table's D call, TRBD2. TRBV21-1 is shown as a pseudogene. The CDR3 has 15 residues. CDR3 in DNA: TGTGCCAGCAGCAACGGGCTAGCGGGGGACAATGAGCAGTTCTTC. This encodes CASSNGLAGDNEQFF.

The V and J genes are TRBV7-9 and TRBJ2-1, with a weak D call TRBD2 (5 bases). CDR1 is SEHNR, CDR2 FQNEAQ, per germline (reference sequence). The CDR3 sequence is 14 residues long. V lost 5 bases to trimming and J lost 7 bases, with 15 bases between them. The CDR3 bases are TGTGCCAGCAGCGATCGGGATCGGCAGAATGAGCAGTTCTTC. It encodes CASSDRDRQNEQFF. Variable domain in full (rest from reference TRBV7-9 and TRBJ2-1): DTGVSQNPRHKITKRGQNVTFRCDPISEHNRLYWYRQTLGQGPEFLTYFQNEAQLEKSRLLSDRFSAERPKGSFSTLEIQRTEQGDSAMYLCASSDRDRQNEQFFGPGTRLTVL.

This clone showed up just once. CDR3 protein: CASSGRDRGGQPQHF. As DNA, the CDR3 is TGTGCCAGCAGCGGACGGGACAGGGGTGGTCAGCCCCAGCATTTT. The V call is TRBV7-2, the J call TRBJ1-5; 10 bases line up with TRBD1. Germline loops: CDR1 SGHTA, CDR2 FQGNSA. The CDR3 is made up of 15 amino acids. The ends lost 5 bases at V and 6 bases at J; junction bases unmatched: 7.

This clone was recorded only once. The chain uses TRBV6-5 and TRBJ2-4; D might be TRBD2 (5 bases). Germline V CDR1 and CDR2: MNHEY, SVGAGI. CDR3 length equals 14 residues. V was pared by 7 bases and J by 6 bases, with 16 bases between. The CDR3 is CASNQQRLGNIQYF. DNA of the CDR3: TGTGCCAGCAATCAACAGCGGTTAGGAAACATTCAGTACTTC.

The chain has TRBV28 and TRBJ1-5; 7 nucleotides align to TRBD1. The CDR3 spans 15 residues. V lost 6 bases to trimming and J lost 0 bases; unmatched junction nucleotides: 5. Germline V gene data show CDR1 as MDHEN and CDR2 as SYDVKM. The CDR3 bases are TGTGCCAGCAGGACCGACAGGGTTAGCAATCAGCCCCAGCATTTT. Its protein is CASRTDRVSNQPQHF.

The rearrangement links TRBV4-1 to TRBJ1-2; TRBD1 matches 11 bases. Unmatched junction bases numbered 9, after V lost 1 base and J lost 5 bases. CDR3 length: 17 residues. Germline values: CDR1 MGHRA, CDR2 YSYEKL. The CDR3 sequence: CASSQAYGTGGFYGYTF. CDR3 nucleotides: TGCGCCAGCAGCCAAGCCTATGGGACAGGGGGGTTTTATGGCTACACCTTC.

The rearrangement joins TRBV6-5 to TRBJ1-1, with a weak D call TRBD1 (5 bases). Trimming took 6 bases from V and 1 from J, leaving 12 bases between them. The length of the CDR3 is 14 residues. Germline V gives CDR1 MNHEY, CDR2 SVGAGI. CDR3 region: CASSKGIRNTEAFF. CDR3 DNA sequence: TGTGCCAGCAGCAAGGGGATAAGGAACACTGAAGCTTTCTTT.

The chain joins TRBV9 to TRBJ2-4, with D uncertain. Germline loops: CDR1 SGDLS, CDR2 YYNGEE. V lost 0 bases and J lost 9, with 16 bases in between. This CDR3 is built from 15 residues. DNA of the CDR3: TGTGCCAGCAGCGTAGATCTCTTCACGCCTAGCATTCAGTACTTC. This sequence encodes CASSVDLFTPSIQYF.

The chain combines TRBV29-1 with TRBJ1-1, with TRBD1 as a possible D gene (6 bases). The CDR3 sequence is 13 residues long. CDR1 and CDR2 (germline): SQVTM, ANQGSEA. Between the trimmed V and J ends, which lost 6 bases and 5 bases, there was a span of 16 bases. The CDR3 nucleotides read TGCAGCGTCCCCCGAGGGGGAGGGACTGAAGCTTTCTTT. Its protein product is CSVPRGGGTEAFF.